This TCR beta chain was observed in a study of T cell responses to AZD1222 COVID-19 vaccine. Study-wide points: Among AZD1222 vaccinees, only five to seven were seropositive at baseline. At 160-218 and 743-854, vaccine-associated CD4 TCRs were dominant, and they spanned spike.

Here immunoSEQ multiplex PCR was the method, and the copy in TCRdb shows in-frame clones only, minus some. The table includes under 200,000 clones, around 90% detected once. In the case of this clone: The antigen remains undetermined.

The receptor was derived from an adult who received the MenACWY meningococcal vaccine as a control. The sequences come from peripheral blood, collected 28 days after the second dose of the MenACWY control vaccine.

CDR3 sequence (DNA): TGCGCCAGCAGCTTTATGAGGGAAGACAATGAGCAGTTCTTC. Protein: CASSFMREDNEQFF. V and J are TRBV5-1 and TRBJ2-1, with D perhaps TRBD2 (5 bases). The CDR3 consists of 14 residues. Trimming pared 2 bases from V and 5 bases from J, leaving 11 bases between. From germline, CDR1 is SGHRS and CDR2 YFSETQ.